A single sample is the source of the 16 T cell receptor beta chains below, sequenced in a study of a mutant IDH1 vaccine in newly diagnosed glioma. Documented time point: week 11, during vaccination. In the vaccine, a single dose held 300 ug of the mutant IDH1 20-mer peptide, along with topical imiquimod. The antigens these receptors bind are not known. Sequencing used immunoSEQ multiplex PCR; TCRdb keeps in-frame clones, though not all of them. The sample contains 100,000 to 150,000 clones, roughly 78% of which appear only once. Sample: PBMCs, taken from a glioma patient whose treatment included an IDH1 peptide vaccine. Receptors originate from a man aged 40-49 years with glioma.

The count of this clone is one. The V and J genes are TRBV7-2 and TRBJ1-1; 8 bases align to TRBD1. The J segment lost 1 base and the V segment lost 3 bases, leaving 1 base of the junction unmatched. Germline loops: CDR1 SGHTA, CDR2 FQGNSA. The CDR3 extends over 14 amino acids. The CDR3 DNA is TGTGCCAGCAGCTTTCAGGGGGCGAACACTGAAGCTTTCTTT. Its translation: CASSFQGANTEAFF.

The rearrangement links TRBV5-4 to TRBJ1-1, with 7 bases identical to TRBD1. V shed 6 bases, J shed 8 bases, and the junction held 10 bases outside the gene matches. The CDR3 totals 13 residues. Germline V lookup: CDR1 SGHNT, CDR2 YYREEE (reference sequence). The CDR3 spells CASTPGQSREAFF. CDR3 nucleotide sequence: TGTGCCAGCACCCCGGGACAGAGTAGGGAAGCTTTCTTT.

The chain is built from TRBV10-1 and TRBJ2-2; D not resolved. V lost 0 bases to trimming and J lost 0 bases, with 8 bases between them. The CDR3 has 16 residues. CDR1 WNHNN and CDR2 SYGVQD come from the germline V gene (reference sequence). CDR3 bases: TGCGCCAGCAGTGAGTCGACGGGCGCGAACACCGGGGAGCTGTTTTTT. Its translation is CASSESTGANTGELFF.

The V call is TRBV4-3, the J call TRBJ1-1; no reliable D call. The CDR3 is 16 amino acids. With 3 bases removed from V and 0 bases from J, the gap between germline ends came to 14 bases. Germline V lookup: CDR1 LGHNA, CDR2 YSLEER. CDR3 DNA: TGCGCCAGCAGCCATAAACTACGAATTATGAACACTGAAGCTTTCTTT. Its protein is CASSHKLRIMNTEAFF.

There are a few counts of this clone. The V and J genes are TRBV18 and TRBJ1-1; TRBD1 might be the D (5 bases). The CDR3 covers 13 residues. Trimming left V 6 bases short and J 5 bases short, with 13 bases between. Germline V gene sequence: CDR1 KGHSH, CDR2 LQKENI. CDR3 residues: CASSTEAGTEAFF. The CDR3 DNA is TGTGCCAGCTCGACGGAGGCAGGGACTGAAGCTTTCTTT.

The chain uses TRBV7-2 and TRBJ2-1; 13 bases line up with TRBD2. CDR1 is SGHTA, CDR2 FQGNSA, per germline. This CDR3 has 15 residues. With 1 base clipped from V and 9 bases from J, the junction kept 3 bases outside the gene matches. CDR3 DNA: TGTGCCAGCAGCTTAGGGACTAGCGGGAGTAGTGAGCAGTTCTTC. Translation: CASSLGTSGSSEQFF.

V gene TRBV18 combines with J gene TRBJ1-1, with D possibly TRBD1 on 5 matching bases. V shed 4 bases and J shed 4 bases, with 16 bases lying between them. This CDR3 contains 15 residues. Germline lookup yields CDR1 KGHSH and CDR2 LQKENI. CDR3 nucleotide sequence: TGTGCCAGCTCACGGCAGGGCAAGGGAGGCACTGAAGCTTTCTTT. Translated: CASSRQGKGGTEAFF. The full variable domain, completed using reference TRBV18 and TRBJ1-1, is NAGVMQNPRHLVRRRGQEARLRCSPMKGHSHVYWYRQLPEEGLKFMVYLQKENIIDESGMPKERFSAEFPKEGPSILRIQQVVRGDSAAYFCASSRQGKGGTEAFFGQGTRLTVV.

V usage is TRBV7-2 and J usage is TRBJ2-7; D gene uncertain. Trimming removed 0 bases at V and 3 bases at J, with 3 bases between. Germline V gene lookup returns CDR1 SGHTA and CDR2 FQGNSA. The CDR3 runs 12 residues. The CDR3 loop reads CASSLARYEQYF. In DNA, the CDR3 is TGTGCCAGCAGCTTAGCGCGCTACGAGCAGTACTTC.

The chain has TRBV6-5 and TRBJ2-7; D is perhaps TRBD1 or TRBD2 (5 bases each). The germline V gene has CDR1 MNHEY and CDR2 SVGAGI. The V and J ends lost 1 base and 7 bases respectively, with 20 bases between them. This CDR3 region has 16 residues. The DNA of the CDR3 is TGTGCCAGCAGTTACTTCCCTGGGACCACCATGGGGGAGCAGTACTTC. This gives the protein CASSYFPGTTMGEQYF.

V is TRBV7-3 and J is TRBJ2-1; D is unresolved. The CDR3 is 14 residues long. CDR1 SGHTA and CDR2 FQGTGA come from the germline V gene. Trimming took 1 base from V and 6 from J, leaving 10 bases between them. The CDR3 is CASSLSSWGNEQFF. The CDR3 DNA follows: TGTGCCAGCAGCTTAAGTTCGTGGGGCAATGAGCAGTTCTTC.

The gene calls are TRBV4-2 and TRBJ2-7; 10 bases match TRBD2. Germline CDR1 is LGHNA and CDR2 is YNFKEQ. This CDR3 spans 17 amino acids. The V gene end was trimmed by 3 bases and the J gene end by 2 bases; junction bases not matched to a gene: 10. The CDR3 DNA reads TGTGCCAGCAGCCATAACCCGACTAGCGGGCGAGCCTACGAGCAGTACTTC. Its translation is CASSHNPTSGRAYEQYF.

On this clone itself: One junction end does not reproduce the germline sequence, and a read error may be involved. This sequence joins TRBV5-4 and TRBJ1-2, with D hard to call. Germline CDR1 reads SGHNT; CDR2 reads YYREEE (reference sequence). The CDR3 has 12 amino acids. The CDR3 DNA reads TGTGCCAGCAGCTTTCCGGGCCAAGCTAACTTCTTC. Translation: CASSFPGQANFF.

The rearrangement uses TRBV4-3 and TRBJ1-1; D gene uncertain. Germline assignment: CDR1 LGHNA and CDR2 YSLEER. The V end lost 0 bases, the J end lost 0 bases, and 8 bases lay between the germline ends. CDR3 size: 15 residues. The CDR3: CASSQDQRLNTEAFF. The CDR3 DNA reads TGCGCCAGCAGCCAAGATCAGAGACTGAACACTGAAGCTTTCTTT.

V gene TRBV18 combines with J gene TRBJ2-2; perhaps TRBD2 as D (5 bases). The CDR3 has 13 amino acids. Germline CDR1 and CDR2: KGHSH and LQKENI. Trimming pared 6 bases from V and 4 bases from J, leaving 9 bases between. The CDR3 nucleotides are TGTGCCAGCTCCGTAACTAGCACCGGGGAGCTGTTTTTT. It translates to CASSVTSTGELFF.

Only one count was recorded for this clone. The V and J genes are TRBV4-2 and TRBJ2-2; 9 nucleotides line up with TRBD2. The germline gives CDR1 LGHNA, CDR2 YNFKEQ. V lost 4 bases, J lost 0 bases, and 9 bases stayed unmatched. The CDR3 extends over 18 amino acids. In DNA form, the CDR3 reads TGTGCCAGCAGCCTGGGGGCGGGAGGGCCCCCGAACACCGGGGAGCTGTTTTTT. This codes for CASSLGAGGPPNTGELFF.

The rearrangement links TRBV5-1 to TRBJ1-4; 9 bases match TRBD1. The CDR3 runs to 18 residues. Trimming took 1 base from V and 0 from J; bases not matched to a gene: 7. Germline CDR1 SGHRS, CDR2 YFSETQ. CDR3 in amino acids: CASSLSGTGRATNEKLFF. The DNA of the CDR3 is TGCGCCAGCAGCTTGTCCGGGACAGGGAGGGCAACTAATGAAAAACTGTTTTTT.